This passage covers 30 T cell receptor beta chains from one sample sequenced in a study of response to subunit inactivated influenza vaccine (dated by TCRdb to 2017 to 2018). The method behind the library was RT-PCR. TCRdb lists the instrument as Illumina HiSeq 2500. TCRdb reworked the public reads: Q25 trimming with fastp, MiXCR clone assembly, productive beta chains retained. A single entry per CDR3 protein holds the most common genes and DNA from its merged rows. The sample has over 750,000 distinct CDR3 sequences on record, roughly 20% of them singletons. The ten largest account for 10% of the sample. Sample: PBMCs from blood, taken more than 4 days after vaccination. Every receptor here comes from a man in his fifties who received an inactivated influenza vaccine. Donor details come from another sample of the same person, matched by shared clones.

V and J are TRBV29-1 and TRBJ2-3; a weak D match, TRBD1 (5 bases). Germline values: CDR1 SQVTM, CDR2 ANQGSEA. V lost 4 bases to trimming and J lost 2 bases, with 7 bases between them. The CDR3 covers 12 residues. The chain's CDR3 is CSVAGFTDTQYF. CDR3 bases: TGCAGCGTTGCAGGGTTCACAGATACGCAGTATTTT.

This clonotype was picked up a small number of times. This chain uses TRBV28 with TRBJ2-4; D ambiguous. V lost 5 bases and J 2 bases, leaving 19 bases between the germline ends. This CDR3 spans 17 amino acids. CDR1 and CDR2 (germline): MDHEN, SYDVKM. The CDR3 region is CASSRTFLGAPKNIQYF. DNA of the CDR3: TGTGCCAGCAGTAGAACTTTTTTGGGCGCGCCCAAAAACATTCAGTACTTC.

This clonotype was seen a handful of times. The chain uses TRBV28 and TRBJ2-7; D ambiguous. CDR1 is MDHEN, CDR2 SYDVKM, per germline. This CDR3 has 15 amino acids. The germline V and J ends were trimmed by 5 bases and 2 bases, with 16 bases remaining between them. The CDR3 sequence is CASSPTGSLPYEQYF. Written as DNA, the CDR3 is TGTGCCAGCAGTCCTACCGGGTCCCTGCCCTACGAGCAGTACTTC.

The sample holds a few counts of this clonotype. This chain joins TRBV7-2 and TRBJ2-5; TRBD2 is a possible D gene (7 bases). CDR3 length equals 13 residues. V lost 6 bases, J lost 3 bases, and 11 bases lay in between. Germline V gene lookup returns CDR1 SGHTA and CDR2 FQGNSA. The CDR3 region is CASRRGGEETQYF. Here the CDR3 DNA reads TGTGCCAGCAGAAGGGGGGGGGAAGAGACCCAGTACTTC.

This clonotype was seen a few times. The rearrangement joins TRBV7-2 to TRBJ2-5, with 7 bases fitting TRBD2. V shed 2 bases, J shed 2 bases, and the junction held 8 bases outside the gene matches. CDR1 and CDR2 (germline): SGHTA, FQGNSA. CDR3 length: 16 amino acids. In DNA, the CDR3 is TGTGCCAGCAGCTTAATGAGGCTAGCGGAACAAGAGACCCAGTACTTC. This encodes CASSLMRLAEQETQYF. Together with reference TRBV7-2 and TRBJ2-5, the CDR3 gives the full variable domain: GAGVSQSPSNKVTEKGKDVELRCDPISGHTALYWYRQSLGQGLEFLIYFQGNSAPDKSGLPSDRFSAERTGGSVSTLTIQRTQQEDSAVYLCASSLMRLAEQETQYFGPGTRLLVL.

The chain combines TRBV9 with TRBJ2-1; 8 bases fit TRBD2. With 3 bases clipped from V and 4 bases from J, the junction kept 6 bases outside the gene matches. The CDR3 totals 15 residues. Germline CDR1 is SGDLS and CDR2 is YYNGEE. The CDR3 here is CASSALSGVYNEQFF. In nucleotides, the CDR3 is TGTGCCAGCAGCGCCCTTAGCGGGGTTTACAATGAGCAGTTCTTC.

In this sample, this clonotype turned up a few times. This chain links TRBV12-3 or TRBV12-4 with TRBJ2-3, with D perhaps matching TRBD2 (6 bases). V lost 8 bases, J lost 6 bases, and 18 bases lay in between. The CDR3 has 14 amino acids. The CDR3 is CASWTTRPLDTQYF. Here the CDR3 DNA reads TGTGCCAGCTGGACTACCAGACCTTTGGATACGCAGTATTTT.

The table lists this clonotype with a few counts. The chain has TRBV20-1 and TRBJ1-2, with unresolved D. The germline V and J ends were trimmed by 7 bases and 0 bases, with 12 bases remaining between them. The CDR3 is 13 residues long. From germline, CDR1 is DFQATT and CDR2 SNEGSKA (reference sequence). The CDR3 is CSVKLPTNYGYTF. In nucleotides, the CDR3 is TGCAGTGTCAAGCTACCGACTAACTATGGCTACACCTTC.

The CDR3 reads CSASRFGGGGYTF. The CDR3 DNA sequence: TGCAGTGCAAGCAGGTTTGGGGGTGGTGGCTACACCTTC. The V call is TRBV20-1, the J call TRBJ1-2, with D possibly matching TRBD1 (5 bases). The V gene lost 6 bases and the J gene lost 7 bases, with 18 bases spanning the gap. Germline values: CDR1 DFQATT, CDR2 SNEGSKA (reference sequence). This CDR3 contains 13 residues.

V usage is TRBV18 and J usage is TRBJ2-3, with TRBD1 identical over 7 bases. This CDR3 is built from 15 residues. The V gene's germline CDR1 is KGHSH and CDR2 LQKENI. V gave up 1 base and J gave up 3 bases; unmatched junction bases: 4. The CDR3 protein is CASSPLQGQTDTQYF. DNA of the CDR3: TGTGCCAGCTCACCACTACAGGGGCAGACAGATACGCAGTATTTT.

The CDR3 nucleotides are TGTGCCAGCAGCTTAATGGGTTTGGGAACCGGGGAGCTGTTTTTT. Its translation: CASSLMGLGTGELFF. The chain is built from TRBV5-8 and TRBJ2-2; no clear D gene. The V end lost 2 bases, the J end lost 5 bases, and 13 bases lay between the germline ends. The CDR3 sequence is 15 residues long. Germline V gene data show CDR1 as SGHTS and CDR2 as YDEGEE.

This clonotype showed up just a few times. The CDR3 region is CASSLDGSGGAYNEQFF. The DNA of the CDR3 is TGTGCCAGCAGCTTAGATGGTAGCGGGGGGGCCTACAATGAGCAGTTCTTC. The rearrangement links TRBV11-2 to TRBJ2-1, with TRBD2 matching 11 bases. V shed 0 bases, J shed 2 bases, and the junction held 3 bases outside the gene matches. This CDR3 contains 17 residues. Germline V CDR1 and CDR2: SGHAT, FQNNGV.

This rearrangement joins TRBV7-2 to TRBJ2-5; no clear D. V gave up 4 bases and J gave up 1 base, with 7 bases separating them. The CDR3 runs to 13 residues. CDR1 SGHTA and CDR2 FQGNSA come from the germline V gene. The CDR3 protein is CASSSHRQETQYF. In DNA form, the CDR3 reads TGTGCCAGCAGCTCCCACCGCCAAGAGACCCAGTACTTC.

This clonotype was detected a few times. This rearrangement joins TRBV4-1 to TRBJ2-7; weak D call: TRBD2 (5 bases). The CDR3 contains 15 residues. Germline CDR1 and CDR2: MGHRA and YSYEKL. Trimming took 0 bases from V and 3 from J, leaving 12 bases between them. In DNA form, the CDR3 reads TGCGCCAGCAGCCAAGATCGGGGTTATTACTACGAGCAGTACTTC. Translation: CASSQDRGYYYEQYF.

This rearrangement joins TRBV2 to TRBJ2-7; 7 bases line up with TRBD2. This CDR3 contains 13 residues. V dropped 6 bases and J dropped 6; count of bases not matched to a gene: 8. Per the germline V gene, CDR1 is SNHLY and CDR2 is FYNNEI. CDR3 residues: CASRIVGRTEQYF. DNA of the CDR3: TGTGCCAGCAGGATCGTCGGGAGGACCGAGCAGTACTTC.

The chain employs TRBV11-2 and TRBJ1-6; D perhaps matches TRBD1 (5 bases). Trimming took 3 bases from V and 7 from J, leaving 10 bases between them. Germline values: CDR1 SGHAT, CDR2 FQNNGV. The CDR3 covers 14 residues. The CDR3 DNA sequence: TGTGCCAGCAGCTTTACAGAGGGGAATTCACCCCTCCACTTT. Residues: CASSFTEGNSPLHF.

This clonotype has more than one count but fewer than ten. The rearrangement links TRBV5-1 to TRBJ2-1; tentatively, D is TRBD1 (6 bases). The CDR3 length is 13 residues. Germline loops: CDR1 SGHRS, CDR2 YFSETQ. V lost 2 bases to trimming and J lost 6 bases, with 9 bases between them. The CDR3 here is CASSFSGVNEQFF. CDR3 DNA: TGCGCCAGCAGCTTTTCAGGGGTCAATGAGCAGTTCTTC. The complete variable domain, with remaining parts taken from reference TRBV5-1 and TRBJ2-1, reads KAGVTQTPRYLIKTRGQQVTLSCSPISGHRSVSWYQQTPGQGLQFLFEYFSETQRNKGNFPGRFSGRQFSNSRSEMNVSTLELGDSALYLCASSFSGVNEQFFGPGTRLTVL.

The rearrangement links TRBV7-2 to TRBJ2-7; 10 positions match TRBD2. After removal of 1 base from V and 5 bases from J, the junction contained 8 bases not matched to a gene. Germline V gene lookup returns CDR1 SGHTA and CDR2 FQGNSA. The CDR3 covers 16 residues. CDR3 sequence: CASSLVASGSIDEQYF. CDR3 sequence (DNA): TGTGCCAGCAGCTTAGTGGCTAGCGGGAGCATCGACGAGCAGTACTTC.

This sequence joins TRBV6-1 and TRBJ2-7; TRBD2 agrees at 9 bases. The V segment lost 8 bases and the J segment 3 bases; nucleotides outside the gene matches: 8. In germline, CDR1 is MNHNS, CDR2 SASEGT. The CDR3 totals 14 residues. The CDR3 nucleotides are TGTGCCAGCTCCCGGACTAGCGCTTACTACGAGCAGTACTTC. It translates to CASSRTSAYYEQYF.

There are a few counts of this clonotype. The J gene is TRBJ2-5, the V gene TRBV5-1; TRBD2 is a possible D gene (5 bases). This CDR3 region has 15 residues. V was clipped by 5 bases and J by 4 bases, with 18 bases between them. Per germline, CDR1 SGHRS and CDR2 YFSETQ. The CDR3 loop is CASRLGDMGAETQYF. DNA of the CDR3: TGCGCCAGCAGGCTTGGGGATATGGGAGCAGAGACCCAGTACTTC.

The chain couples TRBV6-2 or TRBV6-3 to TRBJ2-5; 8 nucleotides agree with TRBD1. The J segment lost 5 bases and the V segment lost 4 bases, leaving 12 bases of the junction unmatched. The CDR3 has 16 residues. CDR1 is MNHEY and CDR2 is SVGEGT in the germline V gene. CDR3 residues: CASSSSPGTGVETQYF. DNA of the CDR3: TGTGCCAGCAGTTCGAGCCCCGGGACAGGTGTGGAGACCCAGTACTTC.

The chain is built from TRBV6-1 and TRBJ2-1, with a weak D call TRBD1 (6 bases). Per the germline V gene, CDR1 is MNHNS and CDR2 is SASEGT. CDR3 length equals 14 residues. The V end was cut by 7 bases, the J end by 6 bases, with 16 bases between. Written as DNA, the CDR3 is TGTGCCAGCACCCTTCCAGGGGAGCGCAATGAGCAGTTCTTC. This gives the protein CASTLPGERNEQFF.

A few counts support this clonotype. CDR3 in DNA: TGTGCCAGCAGTGCCAGGAATTCGGGCAATCAGCCCCAGCATTTT. Residues: CASSARNSGNQPQHF. The chain has TRBV12-3 or TRBV12-4 and TRBJ1-5; D is unclear. V lost 5 bases to trimming and J lost 2 bases, with 13 bases between them. CDR3 length: 15 residues.

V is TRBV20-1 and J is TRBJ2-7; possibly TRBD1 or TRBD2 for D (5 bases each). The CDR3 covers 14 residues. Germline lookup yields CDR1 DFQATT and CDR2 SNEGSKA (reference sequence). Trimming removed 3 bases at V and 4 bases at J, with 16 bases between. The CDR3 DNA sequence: TGCAGTGCTAGGGGTCGACCGGGGCAATACGAGCAGTACTTC. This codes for CSARGRPGQYEQYF.

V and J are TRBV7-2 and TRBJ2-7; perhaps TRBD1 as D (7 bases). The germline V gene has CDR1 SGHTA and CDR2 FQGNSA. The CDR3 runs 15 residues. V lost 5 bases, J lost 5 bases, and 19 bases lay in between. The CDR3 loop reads CASSPRRRGPDEQYF. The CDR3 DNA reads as TGTGCCAGCAGCCCTAGACGGAGGGGGCCGGACGAGCAGTACTTC.

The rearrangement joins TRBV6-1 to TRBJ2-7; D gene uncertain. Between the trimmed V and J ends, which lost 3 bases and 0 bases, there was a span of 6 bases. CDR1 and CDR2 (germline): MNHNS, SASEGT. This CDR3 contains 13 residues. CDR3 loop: CASSDVSSYEQYF. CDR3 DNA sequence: TGTGCCAGCAGTGACGTTTCCTCCTACGAGCAGTACTTC.

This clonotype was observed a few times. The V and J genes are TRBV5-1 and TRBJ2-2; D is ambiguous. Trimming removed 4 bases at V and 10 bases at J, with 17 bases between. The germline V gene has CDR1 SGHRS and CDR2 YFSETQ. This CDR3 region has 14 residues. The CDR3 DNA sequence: TGCGCCAGCAGCCTCGGACCCGGGCGTTTGGAGCTGTTTTTT. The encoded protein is CASSLGPGRLELFF.

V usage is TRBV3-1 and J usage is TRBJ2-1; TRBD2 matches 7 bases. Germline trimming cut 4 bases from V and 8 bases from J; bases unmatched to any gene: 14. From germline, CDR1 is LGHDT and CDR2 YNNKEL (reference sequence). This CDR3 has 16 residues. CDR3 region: CASSPRVAGMYDEQFF. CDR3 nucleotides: TGTGCCAGCAGCCCTAGAGTAGCGGGTATGTACGATGAGCAGTTCTTC.

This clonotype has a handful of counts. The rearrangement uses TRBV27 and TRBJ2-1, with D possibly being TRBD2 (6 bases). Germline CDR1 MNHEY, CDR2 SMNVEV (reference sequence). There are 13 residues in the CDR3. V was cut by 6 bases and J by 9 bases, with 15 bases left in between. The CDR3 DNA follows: TGTGCCAGCAGACCCATCCTAGCGATTGAGCAGTTCTTC. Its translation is CASRPILAIEQFF.

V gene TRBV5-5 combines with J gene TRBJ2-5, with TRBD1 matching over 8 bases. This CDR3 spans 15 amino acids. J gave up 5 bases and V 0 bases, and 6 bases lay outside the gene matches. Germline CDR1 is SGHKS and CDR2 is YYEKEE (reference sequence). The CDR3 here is CASSLAAGGMETQYF. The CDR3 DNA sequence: TGTGCCAGCAGCTTGGCGGCAGGGGGCATGGAGACCCAGTACTTC.